This T cell receptor (beta chain) was identified in a study of beta chain features in type 1 diabetes. Central memory, naive, regulatory and stem cell-like memory CD4+ cells were sorted by CD45RO/CCR7/CD25/CD127/CD95/CD27. Sort purity for all populations was recorded as exceeding 98%. Whole-study results and caveats: Patients with type 1 diabetes showed fewer VDJ junction insertions and more deletions.

To note about this clone: No antigen is known for it.

There are 15 residues in the CDR3. Trimming shortened V by 6 bases and J by 4 bases, and 17 bases separated the two germline ends. In germline, CDR1 is SGHTA, CDR2 FQGNSA. Investigators reverse transcribed all isolated RNA, so they sequenced expressed TCRB transcripts. Only in-frame clones appear in the TCRdb table, and some are missing; sequencing was by immunoSEQ multiplex PCR. The top ten hold 0.02% to 0.03% of the sample, which has over 700,000 clones, roughly 17% seen once. The rearrangement joins TRBV7-2 to TRBJ2-3; tentatively, D is TRBD2 (6 bases). This TCR was sampled from a young woman in good health. The specimen was naive CD4+ T cells from blood. The CDR3 region is CASRALGGNSDTQYF. In nucleotides, the CDR3 is TGTGCCAGCAGGGCCCTAGGCGGGAACTCAGATACGCAGTATTTT.